This T cell receptor beta chain was observed in a study of T cell changes during pregnancy in multiple sclerosis. The germline V gene has CDR1 DFQATT and CDR2 SNEGSKA (reference sequence). CDR3 length: 11 residues. Between the trimmed V and J ends, which lost 6 bases and 1 base, there was a span of 6 bases. Measured with immunoSEQ multiplex PCR; TCRdb has only the in-frame clones, and not every one. The profile shows about 48,000 clones, about nine tenths of them singletons. Sequences were derived from CD4+ T cells from peripheral blood mononuclear cells, sampled in the third trimester of pregnancy. The genes are TRBV20-1 and TRBJ1-1; D uncertain. This sequence originates from a female donor with multiple sclerosis, enrolled in a pregnancy study. The CDR3 DNA is TGCAGTGCATGGCAGAACACTGAAGCTTTCTTT. This translates into CSAWQNTEAFF.